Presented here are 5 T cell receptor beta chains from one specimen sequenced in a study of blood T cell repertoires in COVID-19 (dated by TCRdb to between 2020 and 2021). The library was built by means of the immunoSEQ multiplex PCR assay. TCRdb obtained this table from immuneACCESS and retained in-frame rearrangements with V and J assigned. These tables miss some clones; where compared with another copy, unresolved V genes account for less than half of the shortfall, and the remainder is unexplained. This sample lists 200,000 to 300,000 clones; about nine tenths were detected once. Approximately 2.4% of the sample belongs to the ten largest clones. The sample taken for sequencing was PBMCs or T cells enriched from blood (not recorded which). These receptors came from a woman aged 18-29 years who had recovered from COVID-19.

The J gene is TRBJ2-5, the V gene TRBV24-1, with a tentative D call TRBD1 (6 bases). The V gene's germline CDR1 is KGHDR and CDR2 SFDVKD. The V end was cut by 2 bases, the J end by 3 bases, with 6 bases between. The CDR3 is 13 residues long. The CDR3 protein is CATSDYREETQYF. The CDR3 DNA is TGTGCCACCAGTGATTACAGGGAAGAGACCCAGTACTTC.

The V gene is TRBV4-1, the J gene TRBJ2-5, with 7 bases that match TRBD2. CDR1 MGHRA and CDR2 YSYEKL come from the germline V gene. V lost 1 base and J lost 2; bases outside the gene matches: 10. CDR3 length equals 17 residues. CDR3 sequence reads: CASSQVTIVSGQETQYF. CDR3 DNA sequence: TGCGCCAGCAGCCAAGTGACGATCGTTAGCGGGCAAGAGACCCAGTACTTC.

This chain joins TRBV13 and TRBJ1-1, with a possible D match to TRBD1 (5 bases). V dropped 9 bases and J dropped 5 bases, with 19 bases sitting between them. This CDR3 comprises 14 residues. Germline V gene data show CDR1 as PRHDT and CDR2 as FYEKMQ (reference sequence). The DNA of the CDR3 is TGTGCCAGTGAAAGGAGGGGCGGCCGAACTGAAGCTTTCTTT. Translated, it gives CASERRGGRTEAFF. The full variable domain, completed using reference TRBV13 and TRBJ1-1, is AAGVIQSPRHLIKEKRETATLKCYPIPRHDTVYWYQQGPGQDPQFLISFYEKMQSDKGSIPDRFSAQQFSDYHSELNMSSLELGDSALYFCASERRGGRTEAFFGQGTRLTVV.

The CDR3 region is CASSRTSGTTDNEQFF. CDR3 bases: TGTGCCAGCAGTAGGACTAGCGGAACTACGGACAATGAGCAGTTCTTC. The J gene is TRBJ2-1, the V gene TRBV5-4; 10 positions match TRBD2. Germline assignment: CDR1 SGHNT and CDR2 YYREEE (reference sequence). The ends lost 5 bases at V and 5 bases at J; junction bases unmatched: 10. The CDR3 runs 16 residues. Combining the CDR3 with reference TRBV5-4 and TRBJ2-1 gives the whole variable domain ETGVTQSPTHLIKTRGQQVTLRCSSQSGHNTVSWYQQALGQGPQFIFQYYREEENGRGNFPPRFSGLQFPNYSSELNVNALELDDSALYLCASSRTSGTTDNEQFFGPGTRLTVL.

The CDR3 DNA reads as TGTGCCACCCAGAAGGGGGTGGATGGCTACACCTTC. It is translated as CATQKGVDGYTF. This sequence joins TRBV2 and TRBJ1-2; D is possibly TRBD1 (6 bases). V shed 10 bases and J shed 6 bases, with 15 bases lying between them. The CDR3 contains 12 residues. The germline CDR1 and CDR2 sequences are SNHLY and FYNNEI.